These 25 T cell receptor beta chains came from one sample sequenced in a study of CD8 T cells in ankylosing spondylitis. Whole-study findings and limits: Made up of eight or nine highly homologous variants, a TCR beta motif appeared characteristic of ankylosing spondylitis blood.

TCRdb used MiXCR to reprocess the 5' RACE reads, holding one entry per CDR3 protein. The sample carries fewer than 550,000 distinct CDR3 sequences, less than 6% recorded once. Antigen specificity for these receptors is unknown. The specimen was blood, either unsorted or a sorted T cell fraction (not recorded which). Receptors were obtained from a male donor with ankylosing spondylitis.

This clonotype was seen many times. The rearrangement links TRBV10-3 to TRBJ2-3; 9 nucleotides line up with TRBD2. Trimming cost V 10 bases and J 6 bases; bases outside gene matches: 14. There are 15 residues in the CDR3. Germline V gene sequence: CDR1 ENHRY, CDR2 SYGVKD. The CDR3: CATEKASGARDTQYF. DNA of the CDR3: TGTGCCACAGAAAAAGCTAGCGGGGCCCGGGATACGCAGTATTTT.

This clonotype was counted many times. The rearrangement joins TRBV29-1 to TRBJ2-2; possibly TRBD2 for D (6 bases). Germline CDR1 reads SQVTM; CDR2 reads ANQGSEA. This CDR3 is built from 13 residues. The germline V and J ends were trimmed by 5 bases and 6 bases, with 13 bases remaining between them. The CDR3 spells CSVRDSPSGELFF. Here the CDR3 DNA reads TGCAGCGTTCGGGACTCCCCGTCCGGGGAGCTGTTTTTT.

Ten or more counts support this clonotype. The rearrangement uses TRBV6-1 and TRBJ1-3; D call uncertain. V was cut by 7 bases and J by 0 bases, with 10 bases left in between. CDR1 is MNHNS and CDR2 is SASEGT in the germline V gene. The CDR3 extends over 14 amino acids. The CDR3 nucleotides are TGTGCCAGCACCCGACCAGCCTCTGGAAACACCATATATTTT. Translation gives CASTRPASGNTIYF.

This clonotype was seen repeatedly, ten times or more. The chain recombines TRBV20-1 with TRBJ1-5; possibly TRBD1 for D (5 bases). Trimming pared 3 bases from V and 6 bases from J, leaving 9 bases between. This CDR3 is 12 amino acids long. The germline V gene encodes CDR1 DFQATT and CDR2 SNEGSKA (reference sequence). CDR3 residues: CSARVGGQPQHF. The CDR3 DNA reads TGCAGTGCTAGGGTCGGGGGTCAGCCCCAGCATTTT.

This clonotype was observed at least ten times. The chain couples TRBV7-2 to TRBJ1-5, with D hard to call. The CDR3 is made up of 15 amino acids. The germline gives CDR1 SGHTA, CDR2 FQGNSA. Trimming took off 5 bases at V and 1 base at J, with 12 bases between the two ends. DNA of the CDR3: TGTGCCAGCAGCCCTTTAGCCCTGAGCAATCAGCCCCAGCATTTT. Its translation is CASSPLALSNQPQHF.

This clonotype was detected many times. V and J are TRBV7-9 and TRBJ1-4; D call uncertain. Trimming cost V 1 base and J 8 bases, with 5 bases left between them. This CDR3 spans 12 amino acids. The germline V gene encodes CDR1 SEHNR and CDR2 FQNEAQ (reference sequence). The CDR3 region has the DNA TGTGCCAGCAGCTTAGGAAGCGAAAAACTGTTTTTT. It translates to CASSLGSEKLFF.

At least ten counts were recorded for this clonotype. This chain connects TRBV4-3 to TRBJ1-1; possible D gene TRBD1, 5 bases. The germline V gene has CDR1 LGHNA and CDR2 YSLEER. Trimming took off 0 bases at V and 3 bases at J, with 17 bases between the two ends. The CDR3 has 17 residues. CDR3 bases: TGCGCCAGCAGCCAAGATCTCAGGGTAGGGGAGGACACTGAAGCTTTCTTT. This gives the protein CASSQDLRVGEDTEAFF.

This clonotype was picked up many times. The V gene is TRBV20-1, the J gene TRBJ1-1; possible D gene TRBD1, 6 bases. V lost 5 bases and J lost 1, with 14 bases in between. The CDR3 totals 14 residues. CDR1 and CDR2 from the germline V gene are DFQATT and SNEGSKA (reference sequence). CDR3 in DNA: TGCAGTGCTGTCCGGGACACCTCGAACACTGAAGCTTTCTTT. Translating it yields CSAVRDTSNTEAFF.

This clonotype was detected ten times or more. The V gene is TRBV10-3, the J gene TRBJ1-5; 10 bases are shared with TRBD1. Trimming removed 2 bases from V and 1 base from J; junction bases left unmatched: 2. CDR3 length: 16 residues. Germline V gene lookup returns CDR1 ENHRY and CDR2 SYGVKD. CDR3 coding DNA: TGTGCCATCAGTGAGCAGGGACAGGGGAGCAATCAGCCCCAGCATTTT. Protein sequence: CAISEQGQGSNQPQHF.

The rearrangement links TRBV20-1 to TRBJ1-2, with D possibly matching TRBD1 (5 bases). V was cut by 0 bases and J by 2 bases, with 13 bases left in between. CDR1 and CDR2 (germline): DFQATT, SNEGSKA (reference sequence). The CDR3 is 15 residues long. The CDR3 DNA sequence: TGCAGTGCTAGAGATTCTGGGGCTGTCAACTATGGCTACACCTTC. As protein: CSARDSGAVNYGYTF.

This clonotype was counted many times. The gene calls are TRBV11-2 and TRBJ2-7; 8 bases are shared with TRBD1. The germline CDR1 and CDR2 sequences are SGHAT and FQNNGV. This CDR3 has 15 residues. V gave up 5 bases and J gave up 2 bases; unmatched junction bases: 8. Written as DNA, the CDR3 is TGTGCCAGCAGCCTACAGGGGGGCGTTACCTACGAGCAGTACTTC. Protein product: CASSLQGGVTYEQYF.

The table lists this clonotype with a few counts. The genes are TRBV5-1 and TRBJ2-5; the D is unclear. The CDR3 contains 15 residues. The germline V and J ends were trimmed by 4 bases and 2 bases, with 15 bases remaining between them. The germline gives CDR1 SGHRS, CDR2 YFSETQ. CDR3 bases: TGCGCCAGCAGCCCCCAGTGGACCACGCAAGAGACCCAGTACTTC. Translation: CASSPQWTTQETQYF.

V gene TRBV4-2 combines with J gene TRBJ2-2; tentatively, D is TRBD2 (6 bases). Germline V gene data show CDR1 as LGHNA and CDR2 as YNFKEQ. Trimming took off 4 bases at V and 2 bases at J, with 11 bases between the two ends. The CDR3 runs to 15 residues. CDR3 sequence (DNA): TGTGCCAGCAGCCGGGACTTTCGTAACACCGGGGAGCTGTTTTTT. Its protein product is CASSRDFRNTGELFF.

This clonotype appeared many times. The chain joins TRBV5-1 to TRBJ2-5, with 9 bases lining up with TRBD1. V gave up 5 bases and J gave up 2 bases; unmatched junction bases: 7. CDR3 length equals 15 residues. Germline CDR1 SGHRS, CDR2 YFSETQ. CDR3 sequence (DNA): TGCGCCAGCAGTCGAGGTGACAGGGGGCAAGAGACCCAGTACTTC. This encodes CASSRGDRGQETQYF.

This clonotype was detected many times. The CDR3 region has the DNA TGTGCCATCAGTGGAGGGACAGGGCCGCAGTATTTT. As protein: CAISGGTGPQYF. The rearrangement joins TRBV10-3 to TRBJ2-3; 9 nucleotides line up with TRBD1. J gave up 10 bases and V 4 bases, and 3 bases lay outside the gene matches. This CDR3 region has 12 residues. The germline V gene encodes CDR1 ENHRY and CDR2 SYGVKD.

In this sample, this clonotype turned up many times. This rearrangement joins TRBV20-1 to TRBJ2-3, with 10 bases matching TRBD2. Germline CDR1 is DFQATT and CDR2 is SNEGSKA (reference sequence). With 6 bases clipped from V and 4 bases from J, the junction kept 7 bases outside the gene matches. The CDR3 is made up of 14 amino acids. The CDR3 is CSAPGTSVSDTQYF. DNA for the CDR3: TGCAGTGCCCCTGGGACTAGCGTTTCAGATACGCAGTATTTT.

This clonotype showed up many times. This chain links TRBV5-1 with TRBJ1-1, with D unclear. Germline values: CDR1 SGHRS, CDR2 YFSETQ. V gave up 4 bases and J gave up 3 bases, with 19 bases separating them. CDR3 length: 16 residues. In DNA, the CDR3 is TGCGCCAGCAGCCAAACCCCACAGACGACGGACACTGAAGCTTTCTTT. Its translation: CASSQTPQTTDTEAFF.

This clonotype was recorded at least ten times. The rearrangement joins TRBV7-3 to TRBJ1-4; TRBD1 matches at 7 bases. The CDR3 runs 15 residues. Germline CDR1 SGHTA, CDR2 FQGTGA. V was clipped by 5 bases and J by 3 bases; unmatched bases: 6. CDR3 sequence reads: CASSLGTVSNEKLFF. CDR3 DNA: TGTGCCAGCAGCCTTGGGACAGTCTCTAATGAAAAACTGTTTTTT.

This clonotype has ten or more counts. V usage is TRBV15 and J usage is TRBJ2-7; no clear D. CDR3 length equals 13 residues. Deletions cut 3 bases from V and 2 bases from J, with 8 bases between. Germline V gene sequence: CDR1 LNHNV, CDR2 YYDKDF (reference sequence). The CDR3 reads CATSRDRTYEQYF. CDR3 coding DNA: TGTGCCACCAGCAGGGACCGGACCTACGAGCAGTACTTC.

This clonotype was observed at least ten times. CDR3 amino acids: CATSDPGETQYF. In nucleotides, the CDR3 is TGTGCCACCAGTGACCCGGGGGAGACCCAGTACTTC. The rearrangement links TRBV24-1 to TRBJ2-5, with a weak D call TRBD2 (5 bases). This CDR3 spans 12 amino acids. CDR1 is KGHDR, CDR2 SFDVKD, per germline. Trimming took off 4 bases at V and 5 bases at J, with 7 bases between the two ends.

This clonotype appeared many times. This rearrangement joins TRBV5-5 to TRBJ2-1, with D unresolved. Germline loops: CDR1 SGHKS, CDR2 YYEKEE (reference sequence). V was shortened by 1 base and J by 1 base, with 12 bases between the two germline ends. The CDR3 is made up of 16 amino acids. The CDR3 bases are TGTGCCAGCAGCTTGTTCGCCGCAGTATCCTACAATGAGCAGTTCTTC. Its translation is CASSLFAAVSYNEQFF.

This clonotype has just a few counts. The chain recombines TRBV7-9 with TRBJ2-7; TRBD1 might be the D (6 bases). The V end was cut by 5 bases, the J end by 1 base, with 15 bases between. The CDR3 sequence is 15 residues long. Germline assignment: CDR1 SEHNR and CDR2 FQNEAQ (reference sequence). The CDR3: CASSQGYQGSYEQYF. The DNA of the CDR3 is TGTGCCAGCAGCCAAGGGTATCAGGGGTCCTACGAGCAGTACTTC.

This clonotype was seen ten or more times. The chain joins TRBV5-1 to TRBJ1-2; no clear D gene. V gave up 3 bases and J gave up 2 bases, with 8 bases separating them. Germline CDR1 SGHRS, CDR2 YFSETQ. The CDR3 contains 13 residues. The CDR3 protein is CASSSRLNYGYTF. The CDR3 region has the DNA TGCGCCAGCAGCTCGCGACTGAACTATGGCTACACCTTC. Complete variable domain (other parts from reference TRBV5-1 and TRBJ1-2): KAGVTQTPRYLIKTRGQQVTLSCSPISGHRSVSWYQQTPGQGLQFLFEYFSETQRNKGNFPGRFSGRQFSNSRSEMNVSTLELGDSALYLCASSSRLNYGYTFGSGTRLTVV.

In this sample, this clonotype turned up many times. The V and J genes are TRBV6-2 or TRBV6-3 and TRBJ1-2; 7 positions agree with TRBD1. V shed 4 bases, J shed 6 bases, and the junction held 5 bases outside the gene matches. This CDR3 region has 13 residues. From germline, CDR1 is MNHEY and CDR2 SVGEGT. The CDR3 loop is CASSSTGQDGYTF. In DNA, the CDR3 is TGTGCCAGCAGTTCTACCGGACAGGATGGCTACACCTTC.

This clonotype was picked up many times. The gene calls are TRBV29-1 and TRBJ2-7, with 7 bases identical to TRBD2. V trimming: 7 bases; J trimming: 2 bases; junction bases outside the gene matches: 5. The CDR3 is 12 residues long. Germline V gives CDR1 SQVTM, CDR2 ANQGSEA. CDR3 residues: CSGGGSPYEQYF. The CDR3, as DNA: TGCAGCGGGGGGGGGAGCCCCTACGAGCAGTACTTC.